This entry lists 25 T cell receptor beta chains sequenced from one sample in a study of graft-versus-host responses after intestinal transplantation. These receptors' antigens are unknown. Assay: immunoSEQ multiplex PCR; the TCRdb copy retains only in-frame clones and omits some. The sample has about 92,000 clones, approximately 90% seen once. Sequencing was performed on unstimulated CD8+ T cells sorted from spleen or lymph node cells, taken before intestinal transplant. The source is a human donor who received an intestinal transplant.

The chain recombines TRBV2 with TRBJ1-2; D unresolved. The CDR3 extends over 13 amino acids. The germline gives CDR1 SNHLY, CDR2 FYNNEI. V lost 3 bases and J 4 bases, leaving 9 bases between the germline ends. Here the CDR3 DNA reads TGTGCCAGCAGTGATCTAACCTTCTATGGCTACACCTTC. Translating it yields CASSDLTFYGYTF.

Notes on this clone: Because the CDR3 is missing its conserved closing phenylalanine or tryptophan, this is likely a read error. The gene calls are TRBV6-5 and TRBJ1-2; unclear D gene. The V end was cut by 4 bases, the J end by 3 bases, with 9 bases between. The CDR3 consists of 13 residues. CDR1 is MNHEY, CDR2 SVGAGI, per germline. The CDR3 loop is CASSLAGHYGYTL. DNA of the CDR3: TGTGCCAGCAGTTTGGCAGGCCACTATGGCTACACCCTC.

The V gene is TRBV7-6, the J gene TRBJ2-7, with 7 bases that match TRBD2. From germline, CDR1 is SGHVS and CDR2 FNYEAQ. V trimming: 1 base; J trimming: 2 bases; junction bases outside the gene matches: 5. The CDR3 has 15 amino acids. CDR3 nucleotides: TGTGCCAGCAGCTTAGAGGGCGGGAGCACCTACGAGCAGTACTTC. Residues: CASSLEGGSTYEQYF.

The chain joins TRBV28 to TRBJ2-7; 9 positions agree with TRBD2. The CDR3 loop spans 15 amino acids. In germline, CDR1 is MDHEN, CDR2 SYDVKM. V lost 6 bases, J lost 6 bases, and 12 bases stayed unmatched. The CDR3 nucleotides read TGTGCCAGCAGCCCATGGCGGGAGGGCTTTGTCGAGCAGTACTTC. It specifies CASSPWREGFVEQYF.

The chain has TRBV9 and TRBJ1-3; D gene ambiguous. V was pared by 1 base and J by 4 bases, with 6 bases between. Germline V gene data show CDR1 as SGDLS and CDR2 as YYNGEE. The CDR3 runs to 13 residues. In nucleotides, the CDR3 is TGTGCCAGCAGCGTAAACTCAGGAAACACCATATATTTT. Amino acid sequence: CASSVNSGNTIYF.

The chain is built from TRBV27 and TRBJ2-1, with 10 bases identical to TRBD2. The germline gives CDR1 MNHEY, CDR2 SMNVEV (reference sequence). The CDR3 has 17 residues. The trim removed 4 bases at V and 2 bases at J, leaving 8 bases unmatched. This CDR3 reads CASSWTLAGEPYNEQFF. The CDR3 region has the DNA TGTGCCAGCAGTTGGACCCTAGCGGGGGAGCCCTACAATGAGCAGTTCTTC.

The CDR3 nucleotides read TGTGCAAGTCGCTTAGAGGTGGTCACTGAAGCTTTCTTT. It translates to CASRLEVVTEAFF. This chain connects TRBV12-2 to TRBJ1-1. TRBV12-2 counts as a pseudogene. The CDR3 is 13 amino acids.

The J gene is TRBJ2-7, the V gene TRBV5-1; D is undetermined. This CDR3 is built from 17 residues. V was cut by 0 bases and J by 3 bases, with 19 bases left in between. The germline gives CDR1 SGHRS, CDR2 YFSETQ. CDR3: CASSLEVSWKINYEQYF. The CDR3 coding sequence is TGCGCCAGCAGCTTGGAGGTTTCCTGGAAGATCAACTACGAGCAGTACTTC. Based on the CDR3 plus reference TRBV5-1 and TRBJ2-7, the full variable domain is KAGVTQTPRYLIKTRGQQVTLSCSPISGHRSVSWYQQTPGQGLQFLFEYFSETQRNKGNFPGRFSGRQFSNSRSEMNVSTLELGDSALYLCASSLEVSWKINYEQYFGPGTRLTVT.

On this clone itself: The junction does not match germline at one end; this may be a read error. V usage is TRBV5-1 and J usage is TRBJ2-7; D is uncertain. Germline V lookup: CDR1 SGHRS, CDR2 YFSETQ. There are 12 residues in the CDR3. In nucleotides, the CDR3 is TGTGCCAGCAGCTTGGATTCCCACGAGCAGTACTTC. Residues: CASSLDSHEQYF.

The CDR3 coding sequence is TGTGCCAGCTATTGGGGGTGGGGGGGAGTAACTGAAGCTTTCTTT. Its protein is CASYWGWGGVTEAFF. The gene calls are TRBV6-5 and TRBJ1-1; a possible D gene is TRBD1 (5 bases). Looked up from germline, CDR1 is MNHEY and CDR2 is SVGAGI. This CDR3 spans 15 amino acids. Trimming left V 8 bases short and J 5 bases short, with 21 bases between.

This clone appeared a single time. The genes are TRBV7-7 and TRBJ2-5, with D tentatively TRBD1 or TRBD2 (5 bases each). Trimming cost V 6 bases and J 5 bases, with 22 bases left between them. The CDR3 loop spans 16 amino acids. Germline CDR1 is SSHAT and CDR2 is FNYEAQ (reference sequence). CDR3 nucleotide sequence: TGTGCCAGCAGGGGGGTTGAGATTTCTGGAGAGGAGACCCAGTACTTC. Amino acid sequence: CASRGVEISGEETQYF.

For the CDR3, the DNA is TGCGCCAGCAGCCACTCACAGGGTGTGAGCAATCAGCCCCAGCATTTT. Its translation is CASSHSQGVSNQPQHF. The rearrangement joins TRBV4-1 to TRBJ1-5; tentatively, D is TRBD1 (6 bases). CDR3 length equals 16 residues. Looked up from germline, CDR1 is MGHRA and CDR2 is YSYEKL. Trimming cost V 3 bases and J 1 base, with 13 bases left between them.

The rearrangement uses TRBV29-1 and TRBJ2-3; 11 nucleotides agree with TRBD2. The CDR3 extends over 13 amino acids. The J segment lost 3 bases and the V segment lost 7 bases, leaving 3 bases of the junction unmatched. Germline V CDR1 and CDR2: SQVTM, ANQGSEA. The CDR3 nucleotides are TGCAGCGGGGGACTAGCGGAGACAGATACGCAGTATTTT. It yields the protein CSGGLAETDTQYF.

The genes are TRBV27 and TRBJ2-7; TRBD2 matches at 7 bases. The CDR3 contains 14 residues. Trimming cost V 7 bases and J 2 bases; bases outside gene matches: 8. Germline CDR1 and CDR2: MNHEY and SMNVEV (reference sequence). The CDR3 loop reads CASMEGGPTYEQYF. The CDR3 region has the DNA TGTGCCAGCATGGAGGGAGGGCCTACCTACGAGCAGTACTTC.

The chain uses TRBV29-1 and TRBJ2-5; perhaps TRBD2 as D (5 bases). CDR1 is SQVTM and CDR2 is ANQGSEA in the germline V gene. The V end lost 2 bases, the J end lost 5 bases, and 21 bases lay between the germline ends. The CDR3 spans 16 residues. CDR3 in amino acids: CSVEMRVPLHGETQYF. In DNA form, the CDR3 reads TGCAGCGTTGAAATGAGGGTTCCGCTCCATGGGGAGACCCAGTACTTC.

J is TRBJ2-7 and V is TRBV27, with D perhaps assigned TRBD1 or TRBD2 (5 bases each). V was cut by 2 bases and J by 3 bases, with 11 bases left in between. This CDR3 is built from 14 residues. Germline assignment: CDR1 MNHEY and CDR2 SMNVEV (reference sequence). The CDR3 DNA sequence: TGTGCCAGCAGTTTAGGGGGTACTGTCTACGAGCAGTACTTC. Protein: CASSLGGTVYEQYF.

This clone showed up just a few times. The V gene is TRBV9, the J gene TRBJ2-3; D is unclear. V was shortened by 4 bases and J by 3 bases, with 9 bases between the two germline ends. The CDR3 consists of 13 residues. CDR1 is SGDLS, CDR2 YYNGEE, per germline. The DNA for the CDR3 is TGTGCCAGCAGCTACACCGGGACAGATACGCAGTATTTT. It is translated as CASSYTGTDTQYF. Full variable domain (remainder filled in from reference TRBV9 and TRBJ2-3): DSGVTQTPKHLITATGQRVTLRCSPRSGDLSVYWYQQSLDQGLQFLIQYYNGEERAKGNILERFSAQQFPDLHSELNLSSLELGDSALYFCASSYTGTDTQYFGPGTRLTVL.

V and J are TRBV6-6 and TRBJ2-7; a possible D gene is TRBD1 (5 bases). Trimming took off 5 bases at V and 2 bases at J, with 10 bases between the two ends. Germline V gives CDR1 MNHNY, CDR2 SVGAGI (reference sequence). This CDR3 spans 13 amino acids. The CDR3 nucleotides read TGTGCCAGCAGTCACGGACACGCCTACGAGCAGTACTTC. Protein product: CASSHGHAYEQYF.

This chain connects TRBV6-5 to TRBJ2-5; tentative D call: TRBD2 (6 bases). Germline CDR1 reads MNHEY; CDR2 reads SVGAGI. Trimming took 2 bases from V and 5 from J, leaving 9 bases between them. The CDR3 loop spans 13 amino acids. For the CDR3, the DNA is TGTGCCAGCAGTTACGTCGGAGGGGAGACCCAGTACTTC. It encodes CASSYVGGETQYF.

The rearrangement links TRBV28 to TRBJ2-2, with D uncertain. Germline V gene data show CDR1 as MDHEN and CDR2 as SYDVKM. Trimming pared 8 bases from V and 4 bases from J, leaving 14 bases between. This CDR3 spans 14 amino acids. The CDR3 nucleotides are TGTGCCAGCCTCCCCGGGTACCCCACCGGGGAGCTGTTTTTT. The encoded protein is CASLPGYPTGELFF.

The V gene is TRBV2, the J gene TRBJ1-4; TRBD1 matches at 7 bases. The CDR3 has 16 residues. J gave up 4 bases and V 0 bases, and 5 bases lay outside the gene matches. Germline CDR1 reads SNHLY; CDR2 reads FYNNEI. CDR3 sequence: CASSEAGQFGNEKLFF. CDR3 nucleotide sequence: TGTGCCAGCAGTGAAGCGGGACAGTTTGGTAATGAAAAACTGTTTTTT.

The chain carries TRBV4-2 and TRBJ2-1; D perhaps matches TRBD1 (5 bases). Trimming pared 0 bases from V and 5 bases from J, leaving 11 bases between. The CDR3 is made up of 15 amino acids. Germline V CDR1 and CDR2: LGHNA, YNFKEQ. The CDR3 region has the DNA TGTGCCAGCAGCCAAGAAGGTAGGGGTGACAATGAGCAGTTCTTC. Its translation is CASSQEGRGDNEQFF.

V usage is TRBV7-3 and J usage is TRBJ2-5; 8 bases line up with TRBD1. This CDR3 contains 16 residues. V shed 8 bases, J shed 2 bases, and the junction held 13 bases outside the gene matches. The germline V gene has CDR1 SGHTA and CDR2 FQGTGA. For the CDR3, the DNA is TGTGCCAGCTCACCTAGTGACAGGGGAATACAAGAGACCCAGTACTTC. It encodes CASSPSDRGIQETQYF.

This chain joins TRBV6-5 and TRBJ1-1; D gene ambiguous. The germline V gene encodes CDR1 MNHEY and CDR2 SVGAGI. V was shortened by 2 bases and J by 0 bases, with 1 base between the two germline ends. The CDR3 has 12 residues. Written as DNA, the CDR3 is TGTGCCAGCAGTTACATGAACACTGAAGCTTTCTTT. Translated, it gives CASSYMNTEAFF.

The V call is TRBV27, the J call TRBJ1-2; 10 positions match TRBD1. Looked up from germline, CDR1 is MNHEY and CDR2 is SMNVEV (reference sequence). The V segment lost 6 bases and the J segment 3 bases; nucleotides outside the gene matches: 7. This CDR3 region has 15 residues. The CDR3 region is CASSDGTGEDYGYTF. Here the CDR3 DNA reads TGTGCCAGCAGCGACGGGACAGGGGAAGACTATGGCTACACCTTC.